This TCR beta chain comes out of a study of beta chain features in type 1 diabetes. Expressed TCRB transcripts were sequenced because the isolated RNA had all been reverse transcribed beforehand. Method: immunoSEQ multiplex PCR; TCRdb's copy keeps in-frame clones and lacks some. Among 860,000 or so clones listed, 15% to 20% were seen once. The V and J ends lost 2 bases and 4 bases respectively, with 24 bases between them. The CDR3 covers 20 residues. CDR1 and CDR2 from the germline V gene are LGHNT and FRNRAP. The receptor comes from a woman younger than 35 in good health. Sequencing was performed on naive CD4+ T cells from blood. This sequence joins TRBV12-5 and TRBJ2-6; no definite D call. The CDR3 sequence is CASGLSDSALSFGGANVLTF. CDR3 nucleotides: TGTGCTAGTGGTTTGTCAGATTCAGCGTTGTCCTTTGGGGGGGCCAACGTCCTGACTTTC.